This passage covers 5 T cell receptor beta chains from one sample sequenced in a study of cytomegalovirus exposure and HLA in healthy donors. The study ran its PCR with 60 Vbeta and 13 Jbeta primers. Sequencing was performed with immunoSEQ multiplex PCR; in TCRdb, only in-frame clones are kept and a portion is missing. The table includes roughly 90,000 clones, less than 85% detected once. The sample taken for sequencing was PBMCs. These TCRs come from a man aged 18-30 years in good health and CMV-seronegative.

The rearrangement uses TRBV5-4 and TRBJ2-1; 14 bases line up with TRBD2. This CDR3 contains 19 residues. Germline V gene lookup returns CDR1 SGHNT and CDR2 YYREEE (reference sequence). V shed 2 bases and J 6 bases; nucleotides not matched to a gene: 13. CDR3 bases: TGTGCCAGCAGCTTTCGACTAGCGGGAGGGGCTACTGTAAGCAATGAGCAGTTCTTC. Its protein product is CASSFRLAGGATVSNEQFF.

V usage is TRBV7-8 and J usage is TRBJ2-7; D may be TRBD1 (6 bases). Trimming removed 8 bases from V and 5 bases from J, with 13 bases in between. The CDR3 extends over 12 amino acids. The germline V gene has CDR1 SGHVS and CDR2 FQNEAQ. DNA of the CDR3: TGTGCCAGCGAAACAGGGTACCACGAGCAGTACTTC. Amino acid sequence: CASETGYHEQYF.

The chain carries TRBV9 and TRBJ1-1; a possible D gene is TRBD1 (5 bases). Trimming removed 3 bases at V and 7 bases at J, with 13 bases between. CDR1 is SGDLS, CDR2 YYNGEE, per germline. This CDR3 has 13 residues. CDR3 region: CASSGDQGYEAFF. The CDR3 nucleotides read TGTGCCAGCAGCGGAGATCAGGGATATGAAGCTTTCTTT.

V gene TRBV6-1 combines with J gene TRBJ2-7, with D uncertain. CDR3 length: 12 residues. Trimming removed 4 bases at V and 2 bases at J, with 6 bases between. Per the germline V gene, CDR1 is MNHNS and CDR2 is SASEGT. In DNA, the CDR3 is TGTGCCAGCAGTGTGAACACCTACGAGCAGTACTTC. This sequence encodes CASSVNTYEQYF.

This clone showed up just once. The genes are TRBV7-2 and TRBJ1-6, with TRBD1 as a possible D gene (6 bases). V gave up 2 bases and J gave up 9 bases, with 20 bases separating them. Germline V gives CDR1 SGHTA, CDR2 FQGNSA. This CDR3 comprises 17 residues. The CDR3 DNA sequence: TGTGCCAGCAGCTTAACCCCTTTTAGGGGGAAAAGTTCACCCCTCCACTTT. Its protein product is CASSLTPFRGKSSPLHF. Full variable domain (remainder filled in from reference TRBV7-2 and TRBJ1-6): GAGVSQSPSNKVTEKGKDVELRCDPISGHTALYWYRQSLGQGLEFLIYFQGNSAPDKSGLPSDRFSAERTGGSVSTLTIQRTQQEDSAVYLCASSLTPFRGKSSPLHFGNGTRLTVT.